This T cell receptor (beta chain) emerged from a study of technical replicates of blood from a handful of donors. Germline-derived CDR1 and CDR2 are SGHNT and YYREEE (reference sequence). V was clipped by 0 bases and J by 0 bases; unmatched bases: 5. The CDR3 runs 19 residues. TCRdb's table, derived via immunoSEQ multiplex PCR, lists solely in-frame clones and lacks some. The repertoire consists of approximately 76,000 clones, with about 86% occurring once and the leading ten covering roughly 4.5%. The rearrangement uses TRBV5-4 and TRBJ2-3; 15 bases map to TRBD2. The sequence was collected from a human donor in good health. Some clones in this sample may be carry-over from other donors' samples. Specimen: PBMCs. The CDR3 protein is CASSLARGLAGGSTDTQYF. The CDR3 DNA reads as TGTGCCAGCAGCTTGGCGCGGGGACTAGCGGGAGGTAGCACAGATACGCAGTATTTT.